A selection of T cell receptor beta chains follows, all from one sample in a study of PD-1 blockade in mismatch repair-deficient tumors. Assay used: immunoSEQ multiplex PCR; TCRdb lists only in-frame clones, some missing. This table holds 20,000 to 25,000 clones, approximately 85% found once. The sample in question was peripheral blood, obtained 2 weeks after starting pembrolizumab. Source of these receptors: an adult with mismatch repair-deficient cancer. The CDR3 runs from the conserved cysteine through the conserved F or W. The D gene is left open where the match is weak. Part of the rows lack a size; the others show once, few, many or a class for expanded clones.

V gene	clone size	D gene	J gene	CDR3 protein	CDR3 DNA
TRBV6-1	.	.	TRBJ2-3	CASRSTDTQYF	TGTGCCAGCAGAAGCACAGATACGCAGTATTTT
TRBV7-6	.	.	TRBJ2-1	CASSLEQSSYNEQFF	TGTGCCAGCAGCTTAGAACAGAGCTCCTACAATGAGCAGTTCTTC
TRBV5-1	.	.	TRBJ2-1	CASSQKGTPYNEQFF	TGCGCCAGCAGCCAGAAGGGGACTCCTTACAATGAGCAGTTCTTC
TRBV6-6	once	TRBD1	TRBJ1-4	CASRSRGSNEKLFF	TGTGCCAGCAGGTCCAGGGGGTCTAATGAAAAACTGTTTTTT
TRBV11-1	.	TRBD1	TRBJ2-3	CASGNRGFTDTQYF	TGTGCCAGCGGAAACAGGGGGTTCACAGATACGCAGTATTTT
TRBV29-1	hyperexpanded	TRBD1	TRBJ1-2	CSVVPGTGAYGYTF	TGCAGCGTTGTGCCCGGGACAGGAGCCTATGGCTACACCTTC
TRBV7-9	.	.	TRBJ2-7	CASSLGRTYEQYF	TGTGCCAGCAGCTTAGGCCGTACCTACGAGCAGTACTTC
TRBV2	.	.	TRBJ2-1	CASSERFVMSWVNEQFF	TGTGCCAGCAGTGAACGTTTCGTTATGTCCTGGGTCAATGAGCAGTTCTTC
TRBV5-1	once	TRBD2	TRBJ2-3	CASSFQTSGRAGPDTQYF	TGCGCCAGCAGCTTCCAAACTAGCGGGAGGGCCGGGCCAGATACGCAGTATTTT
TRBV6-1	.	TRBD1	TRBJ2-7	CASSPPGQGSYEQYF	TGTGCCAGCAGTCCGCCGGGACAGGGGTCCTACGAGCAGTACTTC
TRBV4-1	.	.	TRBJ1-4	CASSQETYAELFF	TGCGCCAGCAGCCAAGAGACCTATGCAGAACTGTTTTTT
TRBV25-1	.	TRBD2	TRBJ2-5	CASSDGGALGEQYF	TGTGCCAGCAGTGACGGGGGGGCGCTGGGGGAGCAGTACTTC
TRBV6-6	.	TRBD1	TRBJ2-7	CASSYSGTGGYEQYF	TGTGCCAGCAGTTACTCCGGGACAGGGGGCTACGAGCAGTACTTC
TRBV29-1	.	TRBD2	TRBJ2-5	CSVEGGLGGETQYF	TGCAGCGTTGAAGGGGGTTTGGGGGGGGAGACCCAGTACTTC
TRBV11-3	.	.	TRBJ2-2	CASSPLAGELFF	TGTGCCAGCAGCCCCCTAGCCGGGGAGCTGTTTTTT